This paragraph covers one TCR beta chain sequence. Its matching antigen is unknown. The data derive from a study of cytomegalovirus exposure and HLA in healthy donors. Study as a whole: Among the approximately 400 genotyped donors, approximately 81% were placed in the Caucasian-associated ancestry cluster. Study-wide results and limits: A later analysis showed HLA-associated TCR beta chains outstripping equally common others in clonal expansion. The authors listed over 150 TCR beta chains as cytomegalovirus-associated.

The PCR was carried out with 60 Vbeta primers and 13 Jbeta primers. Sequencing was performed with immunoSEQ multiplex PCR; in TCRdb, only in-frame clones are kept and a portion is missing. The sample yields about 140,000 clones, 73% seen once. There are 15 residues in the CDR3. Germline loops: CDR1 MNHNS, CDR2 SASEGT. V was trimmed by 8 bases and J by 1 base, leaving 17 bases between them. The chain has TRBV6-1 and TRBJ1-1; weak D call: TRBD1 (5 bases). The TCR sequence derives from a human donor in good health. Material for sequencing was PBMCs. The CDR3 DNA follows: TGTGCCAGCGATCAAGACAGATTAACGAACACTGAAGCTTTCTTT. Translated, it gives CASDQDRLTNTEAFF.